Listed here are 25 T cell receptor beta chains from one sample, sequenced in a study of PD-L1 blockade in urothelial cancer. The repertoire was sequenced with immunoSEQ multiplex PCR; TCRdb's copy has only in-frame clones and lacks some. Altogether about 1,700 clones are present, around 30% being singletons, with the ten largest covering 11%. Sequenced material: tumor tissue, taken before atezolizumab (anti-PD-L1) treatment. These receptors were collected from a woman aged 55-70 years with urothelial cancer.

The chain carries TRBV19 and TRBJ2-7; 8 positions agree with TRBD2. CDR3 size: 14 residues. Germline lookup yields CDR1 LNHDA and CDR2 SQIVND (reference sequence). The V and J ends lost 10 bases and 2 bases, in that order; junction bases with no gene match: 10. The CDR3, as DNA: TGTGCCACCCAAGGACTAGCACCCCCCTACGAGCAGTACTTC. Protein sequence: CATQGLAPPYEQYF.

For this clone: The junction and the germline gene differ at one end; a read error may be behind it. The rearrangement links TRBV6-8 to TRBJ1-1; D may be TRBD1 (6 bases). Germline assignment: CDR1 MNHGY and CDR2 SAAAGT. The CDR3 contains 13 residues. This CDR3 reads CAISTGLNTEAFF. The CDR3 DNA is TGTGCCATCAGTACAGGGTTGAACACTGAAGCTTTCTTT.

This clone was seen a few times. The chain combines TRBV27 with TRBJ1-3; TRBD1 matches at 11 bases. The CDR3 has 17 residues. Per the germline V gene, CDR1 is MNHEY and CDR2 is SMNVEV (reference sequence). Trimming removed 4 bases from V and 1 base from J; junction bases left unmatched: 6. This CDR3 is CASSSWTGGSSGNTIYF. CDR3 coding DNA: TGTGCCAGCAGTTCTTGGACAGGGGGCTCTTCTGGAAACACCATATATTTT.

The rearrangement joins TRBV6-8 to TRBJ2-1; D tentatively reads TRBD1 or TRBD2 (5 bases each). Deletions cut 6 bases from V and 9 bases from J, with 21 bases between. The germline gives CDR1 MNHGY, CDR2 SAAAGT. This CDR3 is built from 15 residues. CDR3 bases: TGTGCCAGCAGACCTCCTGGGGGTGCTTTCGGTGAGCAGTTCTTC. This sequence encodes CASRPPGGAFGEQFF.

This clone was found a few times. The chain carries TRBV12-5 and TRBJ2-7; 8 bases line up with TRBD1. This CDR3 has 15 residues. The germline gives CDR1 LGHNT, CDR2 FRNRAP. For the CDR3, the DNA is TGTGCCAGCAAGATCGGACAGGGAGGACCCTACGAGCAGTACTTC. Its translation: CASKIGQGGPYEQYF.

This clone was counted a few times. This chain uses TRBV6-8 with TRBJ2-1; the match to TRBD2 covers 7 bases. Germline V CDR1 and CDR2: MNHGY, SAAAGT. The CDR3 is made up of 15 amino acids. The ends lost 6 bases at V and 9 bases at J; junction bases unmatched: 14. CDR3: CASREPDMTGGEQFF. CDR3 nucleotide sequence: TGTGCCAGCAGAGAACCGGACATGACGGGAGGTGAGCAGTTCTTC.

V is TRBV4-1 and J is TRBJ2-3; D not resolved. The V end lost 4 bases, the J end lost 2 bases, and 4 bases lay between the germline ends. The CDR3 length is 12 residues. CDR1 and CDR2 from the germline V gene are MGHRA and YSYEKL. As DNA, the CDR3 is TGCGCCAGCAGCCCCCCCACAGATACGCAGTATTTT. Translated: CASSPPTDTQYF.

The J gene is TRBJ1-4, the V gene TRBV19; D not certain. Trimming took 10 bases from V and 0 from J, leaving 15 bases between them. The CDR3 is 15 residues long. Per germline, CDR1 LNHDA and CDR2 SQIVND (reference sequence). The CDR3 coding sequence is TGTGCCACCACGCAGGATTTTTCAACTAATGAAAAACTGTTTTTT. It specifies CATTQDFSTNEKLFF.

The gene calls are TRBV10-2 and TRBJ1-4; D possibly corresponds to TRBD1 (5 bases). The CDR3 loop spans 16 amino acids. Trimming removed 0 bases from V and 3 bases from J, with 11 bases in between. CDR1 is WSHSY, CDR2 SAAADI, per germline. CDR3 bases: TGCGCCAGCAGTGAGTCTTTGGGGGGAGCTAATGAAAAACTGTTTTTT. It specifies CASSESLGGANEKLFF.

By its share, this clone is medium-sized. This rearrangement joins TRBV11-1 to TRBJ2-2, with D perhaps matching TRBD2 (5 bases). Trimming took off 7 bases at V and 5 bases at J, with 17 bases between the two ends. The CDR3 is made up of 15 amino acids. Germline CDR1 is SGHAT and CDR2 is FQDESV (reference sequence). The CDR3 nucleotides are TGTGCCAGCACTTCAACCGGCGGGCGAACCGGGGAGCTGTTTTTT. It encodes CASTSTGGRTGELFF.

This clone was seen only once. V and J are TRBV29-1 and TRBJ1-1; D may be TRBD1 (5 bases). V lost 8 bases and J lost 4, with 20 bases in between. From germline, CDR1 is SQVTM and CDR2 ANQGSEA. This CDR3 comprises 14 residues. The CDR3 nucleotides read TGCAGCCTTACTAAGACCGCGGGGGGCACTGAAGCTTTCTTT. Translating gives CSLTKTAGGTEAFF.

This clone was counted a few times. J is TRBJ2-2 and V is TRBV6-8; 9 bases agree with TRBD1. The CDR3 extends over 17 amino acids. The germline gives CDR1 MNHGY, CDR2 SAAAGT. Unmatched junction bases numbered 8, after V lost 6 bases and J lost 0 bases. CDR3: CASSRAGTGSNTGELFF. The CDR3 DNA sequence: TGTGCCAGCAGCCGCGCCGGGACAGGGTCGAACACCGGGGAGCTGTTTTTT.

CDR3 coding DNA: TGTGCCAGCAGTTATACAGGGCTTACTGGAAACACCATATATTTT. Translating it yields CASSYTGLTGNTIYF. The gene calls are TRBV28 and TRBJ1-3; D is possibly TRBD1 (6 bases). The CDR3 totals 15 residues. V lost 4 bases, J lost 2 bases, and 12 bases lay in between. Germline assignment: CDR1 MDHEN and CDR2 SYDVKM.

V and J are TRBV14 and TRBJ2-7; D is unresolved. Germline V CDR1 and CDR2: SGHDN, FVKESK. The CDR3 contains 11 residues. V was cut by 3 bases and J by 9 bases, with 9 bases left in between. The CDR3 protein is CASSHGYLQYF. The CDR3 bases are TGTGCCAGCAGCCATGGGTACCTGCAGTACTTC.

The chain joins TRBV6-8 to TRBJ1-4; no clear D. Germline V gene sequence: CDR1 MNHGY, CDR2 SAAAGT. Trimming stripped 5 bases from V and 5 bases from J, with 18 bases between. The CDR3 sequence is 16 residues long. Here the CDR3 DNA reads TGTGCCAGCAGTGTTAGCCCAGGCAGGCCCAATGAAAAACTGTTTTTT. Its protein product is CASSVSPGRPNEKLFF.

This clone was picked up one time. At one boundary the junction diverges from the germline segment, which might be a read error. The chain recombines TRBV29-1 with TRBJ2-5; tentative D call: TRBD2 (5 bases). CDR1 and CDR2 from the germline V gene are SQVTM and ANQGSEA. The CDR3 sequence is 12 residues long. In DNA, the CDR3 is TGCAGCGTTGGGGCGGGTCAAGAGACCCAATACTTC. This encodes CSVGAGQETQYF. Full variable domain (missing parts from reference TRBV29-1 and TRBJ2-5): SAVISQKPSRDICQRGTSLTIQCQVDSQVTMMFWYRQQPGQSLTLIATANQGSEATYESGFVIDKFPISRPNLTFSTLTVSNMSPEDSSIYLCSVGAGQETQYFGPGTRLLVL.

This clone has only a few counts. The chain joins TRBV6-8 to TRBJ2-7; 10 nucleotides align to TRBD1. The ends lost 6 bases at V and 2 bases at J; junction bases unmatched: 10. CDR1 and CDR2 (germline): MNHGY, SAAAGT. The CDR3 totals 16 residues. CDR3 sequence reads: CASSPPRGQGTYEQYF. CDR3 DNA sequence: TGTGCCAGCAGCCCCCCCCGGGGACAGGGGACCTACGAGCAGTACTTC.

A few counts support this clone. The genes are TRBV10-3 and TRBJ2-2; D is perhaps TRBD1 or TRBD2 (5 bases each). CDR1 ENHRY and CDR2 SYGVKD come from the germline V gene. Trimming shortened V by 9 bases and J by 4 bases, and 18 bases separated the two germline ends. The CDR3 runs 15 residues. This chain's CDR3 is CAILLRGRGTGELFF. Written as DNA, the CDR3 is TGTGCCATATTGTTAAGGGGTCGGGGCACCGGGGAGCTGTTTTTT.

By sample fraction, this clone is medium-sized. The chain employs TRBV11-3 and TRBJ1-5, with 7 bases lining up with TRBD1. This CDR3 is 16 amino acids long. Losses at the gene ends were 2 bases for V and 0 bases for J; bases not matched to a gene: 4. CDR1 and CDR2 (germline): SGHNT, YENEEA. CDR3 in DNA: TGTGCCAGCAGCTTATTGGGACAGTATAGCAATCAGCCCCAGCATTTT. Translated, it gives CASSLLGQYSNQPQHF.

The rearrangement uses TRBV18 and TRBJ1-4; maybe TRBD1 (5 bases). V was trimmed by 1 base and J by 8 bases, leaving 14 bases between them. The CDR3 consists of 15 residues. CDR1 and CDR2 (germline): KGHSH, LQKENI. The CDR3 loop is CASSPRGMGTEKLFF. CDR3 in DNA: TGTGCCAGCTCACCACGAGGGATGGGGACGGAAAAACTGTTTTTT. The full variable domain, its missing parts supplied by reference TRBV18 and TRBJ1-4, is NAGVMQNPRHLVRRRGQEARLRCSPMKGHSHVYWYRQLPEEGLKFMVYLQKENIIDESGMPKERFSAEFPKEGPSILRIQQVVRGDSAAYFCASSPRGMGTEKLFFGSGTQLSVL.

This clone turned up a few times. The rearrangement uses TRBV11-3 and TRBJ2-3; no definite D call. There are 14 residues in the CDR3. From germline, CDR1 is SGHNT and CDR2 YENEEA. V lost 0 bases and J lost 5, with 9 bases in between. The CDR3 region has the DNA TGTGCCAGCAGCTTAGATATTTACGTAGATACGCAGTATTTT. It translates to CASSLDIYVDTQYF.

This sequence joins TRBV5-1 and TRBJ2-1; 10 bases match TRBD2. Germline CDR1 is SGHRS and CDR2 is YFSETQ. V dropped 0 bases and J dropped 6; count of bases not matched to a gene: 6. The CDR3 length is 16 residues. This CDR3 reads CASSLVSSGGFNEQFF. The CDR3 DNA reads as TGCGCCAGCAGCTTGGTCTCTAGCGGGGGCTTCAATGAGCAGTTCTTC.

J is TRBJ2-3 and V is TRBV11-3, with 8 bases lining up with TRBD2. The trim removed 3 bases at V and 6 bases at J, leaving 5 bases unmatched. The CDR3 contains 14 residues. CDR1 is SGHNT, CDR2 YENEEA, per germline. CDR3 DNA sequence: TGTGCCAGCAGCTTCGGGGGGGCTAGGGATACGCAGTATTTT. Its translation: CASSFGGARDTQYF. The full variable domain, in which reference TRBV11-3 and TRBJ2-3 provide the parts outside the CDR3, is EAGVVQSPRYKIIEKKQPVAFWCNPISGHNTLYWYLQNLGQGPELLIRYENEEAVDDSQLPKDRFSAERLKGVDSTLKIQPAELGDSAVYLCASSFGGARDTQYFGPGTRLTVL.

This clone has only a few counts. J is TRBJ2-5 and V is TRBV6-8; no clear D. From germline, CDR1 is MNHGY and CDR2 SAAAGT. Trimming stripped 5 bases from V and 4 bases from J, with 8 bases between. The CDR3 loop spans 12 amino acids. The CDR3 nucleotides read TGTGCCAGCAGTGGGAATGGAGAGACCCAGTACTTC. It is translated as CASSGNGETQYF.

The V call is TRBV10-2, the J call TRBJ2-7; tentative D call: TRBD1 (5 bases). V was trimmed by 3 bases and J by 4 bases, leaving 13 bases between them. Germline-derived CDR1 and CDR2 are WSHSY and SAAADI. The CDR3 covers 14 residues. The chain's CDR3 is CASSDPLKGYEQYF. The CDR3 DNA reads TGCGCCAGCAGTGATCCCCTAAAGGGGTACGAGCAGTACTTC.